These T cell receptor beta chains were read from a single sample in a study of blood T cell repertoires in COVID-19. TCRdb's copy holds only in-frame clones and misses some; the assay was immunoSEQ multiplex PCR. Of some 250,000 clones in the sample, about 84% were seen once. The sample consisted of peripheral blood. All receptors come from a man aged 80 or over with acute or convalescent COVID-19. Both conserved end residues are part of each CDR3. The order of the fields is clone size, V gene, J gene, D gene, CDR3 DNA, CDR3 protein. D genes are given only for firm matches. The size of a clone is reported for some rows only, either as once, few or many, or as a class for expanded clones.

>once|TRBV5-6|TRBJ1-4|.
TGTGCCAGCAGCTTGCGGGCCCTTAATGAGGGTAATGAAAAACTGTTTTTT
CASSLRALNEGNEKLFF
>once|TRBV7-2|TRBJ1-5|.
TGTGCCAGCAGCTTAGACCTAGGGCCCCAGCATTTT
CASSLDLGPQHF
>.|TRBV6-5|TRBJ2-7|TRBD2
TGTGCCAGCAGTCGGGAGGGACTAGCGCTCAGCGAGCAGTACTTC
CASSREGLALSEQYF
>.|TRBV6-5|TRBJ1-4|.
TGTGCCAGCAGTTATAGGGGGTCGACTAATGAAAAACTGTTTTTT
CASSYRGSTNEKLFF
>.|TRBV6-2/TRBV6-3|TRBJ1-1|TRBD1
TGTGCCAGCAGTTACCCCCCAGGGGGAATGAACACTGAAGCTTTCTTT
CASSYPPGGMNTEAFF
>.|TRBV7-8|TRBJ2-2|.
TGTGCCAGCAGCCCCTACGGCGGGGAGCTGTTTTTT
CASSPYGGELFF
>.|TRBV24-1|TRBJ2-3|.
TGTGCCACCAGTGAAGTGACAGCTAACACAGATACGCAGTATTTT
CATSEVTANTDTQYF
>.|TRBV5-1|TRBJ2-1|.
TGCGCCAGCAGCCTTACAGGATACAATGAGCAGTTCTTC
CASSLTGYNEQFF
>.|TRBV27|TRBJ1-2|.
TGTGCCAGCAGTGGCGGTAGCTATGGCTACACCTTC
CASSGGSYGYTF
>.|TRBV18|TRBJ1-5|TRBD1
TGTGCCAGCAAACGGGGGATAGGGACAGTAGAACAGCCCCAGCATTTT
CASKRGIGTVEQPQHF
>.|TRBV19|TRBJ2-5|TRBD1
TGTGCCAGTAGTACTGGACAGGGAGAGACCCAGTACTTC
CASSTGQGETQYF
>.|TRBV28|TRBJ1-2|TRBD1
TGTGCCAGCAGTCCCGGGACAGGGGCAAAGTATGGCTACACCTTC
CASSPGTGAKYGYTF
>.|TRBV6-5|TRBJ1-6|TRBD1
TGTGCCAGCCGCCTCGGGACAGTTAATTCACCCCTCCACTTT
CASRLGTVNSPLHF
>.|TRBV6-5|TRBJ1-5|.
TGTGCCAGCAGCCGGTCGAGAGGTCAGCCCCAGCATTTT
CASSRSRGQPQHF
>.|TRBV3-1/TRBV3-2|TRBJ1-6|TRBD1
TGTGCCAGCAGCCCTACAGGGGGCCTCTATAATTCACCCCTCCACTTT
CASSPTGGLYNSPLHF
>.|TRBV6-5|TRBJ2-1|TRBD2
TGTGCCAGCAGTTCCCTGTTAGCGGGGTTACGGAATGAGCAGTTCTTC
CASSSLLAGLRNEQFF
>.|TRBV19|TRBJ2-2|.
TGTGCCAGTAGTAGACAGGTTTCAGGGTCCGGGGAGCTGTTTTTT
CASSRQVSGSGELFF
>.|TRBV2|TRBJ1-3|TRBD1
TGTGCCAGCACGGACAGGCAAGGCTCTGGAAACACCATATATTTT
CASTDRQGSGNTIYF
>once|TRBV14|TRBJ2-1|.
TGTGCCAGCAGCCAAGATACACGTTTTGACAATGAGCAGTTCTTC
CASSQDTRFDNEQFF
>.|TRBV25-1|TRBJ1-4|.
TGTGCCAGCAGTGAATTTGGAGGGGTTCGAAAACTGTTTTTT
CASSEFGGVRKLFF
>once|TRBV3-1/TRBV3-2|TRBJ1-1|.
TGTGCCAGCAGCCAAAGGGGGAGAGGTGAAGCTTTCTTT
CASSQRGRGEAFF
>.|TRBV4-2|TRBJ2-1|.
TGTGCCAGCAGCCAAGACCCCCGGGGAAATGAGCAGTTCTTC
CASSQDPRGNEQFF
>.|TRBV7-8|TRBJ2-3|TRBD2
TGTGCCAGCAGCTTAGGACTAGCGGGCACAGATACGCAGTATTTT
CASSLGLAGTDTQYF
>.|TRBV6-2/TRBV6-3|TRBJ2-1|.
TGTGCCAGCAGCTGGACCCGGGGGAATGAGCAGTTCTTC
CASSWTRGNEQFF
>.|TRBV24-1|TRBJ2-3|TRBD1
TGTGCCACCAGCCGTTCGGCCGGGACAGGGGGCGGAAGTACAGATACGCAGTATTTT
CATSRSAGTGGGSTDTQYF
>.|TRBV5-6|TRBJ2-1|TRBD2
TGTGCCAGCAGCTCCGCGGGGGAATCCTACAATGAGCAGTTCTTC
CASSSAGESYNEQFF
>.|TRBV5-1|TRBJ2-5|TRBD1
TGCGCCAGCAGCCCGACAGGGGGCGGGGAGACCCAGTACTTC
CASSPTGGGETQYF
>.|TRBV28|TRBJ2-3|.
TGTGCCAGCAGTGCTCACAGGGTTAATTTTGGGCTAGAGGGCACAGATACGCAGTATTTT
CASSAHRVNFGLEGTDTQYF
>.|TRBV5-4|TRBJ2-5|TRBD2
TGTGCCAGCAGCCGGGGGGGGGTTTTAGAGACCCAGTACTTC
CASSRGGVLETQYF
>once|TRBV12-3/TRBV12-4|TRBJ2-5|.
TGTGCCAGCAGTTTTATGGGGGGAGAGACCCAGTACTTC
CASSFMGGETQYF
>.|TRBV6-1|TRBJ1-6|.
TGTGCCAGCAGTGAAGAGGGCAGGGCCTATAATTCACCCCTCCACTTT
CASSEEGRAYNSPLHF
>.|TRBV11-2|TRBJ2-1|.
TGTGCCAGCAGCATCGGGAATGAGCAGTTCTTC
CASSIGNEQFF
>.|TRBV29-1|TRBJ1-1|.
TGCAGCGTGGTTTTAACACCGAGAGGCACTGAAGCTTTCTTT
CSVVLTPRGTEAFF
>.|TRBV4-3|TRBJ2-3|.
TGCGCCAGCAGCCAAGGATCGGTCAGGGGGGTAGATACGCAGTATTTT
CASSQGSVRGVDTQYF
>.|TRBV6-5|TRBJ1-3|.
TGTGCCAGCTCCGAGCTCTCTGGAAACACCATATATTTT
CASSELSGNTIYF
>.|TRBV19|TRBJ2-1|TRBD1
TGTGCCAGTAGCGGGACAGGGGTAAATAATGAGCAGTTCTTC
CASSGTGVNNEQFF
>.|TRBV7-9|TRBJ2-2|.
TGTGCCAGCAGCCCCCCGGGACAAAACACCGGGGAGCTGTTTTTT
CASSPPGQNTGELFF
>.|TRBV2|TRBJ1-5|.
TGTGCCAGCAGTAGGGAGACGGTCAATCAGCCCCAGCATTTT
CASSRETVNQPQHF
>.|TRBV5-8|TRBJ1-6|TRBD1
TGTGCCAGCAGCCCCGGGGACAGGAGCTCCTATAATTCACCCCTCCACTTT
CASSPGDRSSYNSPLHF
>.|TRBV6-5|TRBJ2-1|.
TGTGCCAGCAGCAGGCTCCGAAATGAGCAGTTCTTC
CASSRLRNEQFF
>.|TRBV7-8|TRBJ1-2|.
TGTGCCAGCAGCCCCGACTACGTCTATGGCTACACCTTC
CASSPDYVYGYTF
>.|TRBV10-3|TRBJ2-1|.
TGTGCCATCAGTGAGTCGACGGGAGACGGTGAGCAGTTCTTC
CAISESTGDGEQFF
>few|TRBV19|TRBJ1-1|.
TGTGCCAGTAGTATATCCGTTTTGAACACTGAAGCTTTCTTT
CASSISVLNTEAFF
>.|TRBV2|TRBJ1-2|.
TGTGCCAGCAAGACAGGCCGCCTCGATGGCTACACCTTC
CASKTGRLDGYTF
>once|TRBV5-1|TRBJ1-1|.
TGCGCCAGCAGCCCCCGAGGCAGCGAAGCTTTCTTT
CASSPRGSEAFF
>.|TRBV5-1|TRBJ1-1|TRBD1
TGCGCCAGCACCTCTTCTACAGGGGGTGGAACTGAAGCTTTCTTT
CASTSSTGGGTEAFF
>.|TRBV6-5|TRBJ2-1|.
TGTGCCAGCAGTTACTCCTCCGGGAGAGCGGGCAATGAGCAGTTCTTC
CASSYSSGRAGNEQFF
>.|TRBV6-2/TRBV6-3|TRBJ1-4|TRBD1
TGTGCCAGCAGTTACTCGGGAATGGACAGGAATAATGAAAAACTGTTTTTT
CASSYSGMDRNNEKLFF
>.|TRBV27|TRBJ1-1|TRBD1
TGTGCCAGCAGTTCCCTGACAGGGATGAACACTGAAGCTTTCTTT
CASSSLTGMNTEAFF
>.|TRBV6-2/TRBV6-3|TRBJ1-2|.
TGTGCCAGCAGTTTTCAGACTAACTATGGCTACACCTTC
CASSFQTNYGYTF
>few|TRBV3-1/TRBV3-2|TRBJ1-1|.
TGTGCCAGCAGCCGTTTCCAGGGGCGGACGAACACTGAAGCTTTCTTT
CASSRFQGRTNTEAFF
>.|TRBV5-4|TRBJ1-2|TRBD1
TGTGCCAGCAGCTTACAGGGGGCAAACTATGGCTACACCTTC
CASSLQGANYGYTF
>.|TRBV5-1|TRBJ1-3|.
TGCGCCAGCAGCTTGCGGGTATTGGCAAATTCTGGAAACACCATATATTTT
CASSLRVLANSGNTIYF